This is a list of T cell receptor beta chains from one sample in a study of blood T cell repertoires in COVID-19. TCRdb keeps only in-frame clones here, not all; method: immunoSEQ multiplex PCR. Among under 250,000 clones listed, around four fifths were seen once. Input material: PBMCs or T cells enriched from blood (not recorded which). The receptor set was obtained from a woman aged 45 to 65 who had been exposed to COVID-19. The CDR3 runs from the conserved cysteine through the conserved F or W. A D gene is named only where the DNA matches it firmly. A clone size is listed for some rows: how often the clone was seen (once, few, many), or a class if it is expanded.

J gene: TRBJ2-1
D gene: -
clone size: few
V gene: TRBV5-6
CDR3 protein: CASSSIQGIHEQFF
CDR3 DNA: TGTGCCAGCAGCTCCATTCAGGGGATCCATGAGCAGTTCTTC

J gene: TRBJ2-1
D gene: -
clone size: -
V gene: TRBV11-2
CDR3 protein: CASRLAGANEQFF
CDR3 DNA: TGTGCCAGCCGATTGGCAGGGGCAAATGAGCAGTTCTTC

J gene: TRBJ1-2
D gene: TRBD1
clone size: -
V gene: TRBV7-9
CDR3 protein: CASSTGDYGYTF
CDR3 DNA: TGTGCCAGCAGTACAGGGGACTATGGCTACACCTTC

J gene: TRBJ2-1
D gene: TRBD2
clone size: once
V gene: TRBV25-1
CDR3 protein: CAAAGGYNEQFF
CDR3 DNA: TGTGCCGCAGCGGGGGGTTACAATGAGCAGTTCTTC

J gene: TRBJ2-2
D gene: -
clone size: -
V gene: TRBV10-1
CDR3 protein: CASSGVFGTGKTGELFF
CDR3 DNA: TGCGCCAGCAGTGGCGTCTTCGGAACAGGGAAAACCGGGGAGCTGTTTTTT

J gene: TRBJ2-5
D gene: TRBD1
clone size: -
V gene: TRBV19
CDR3 protein: CASSIGVSGGRQETQYF
CDR3 DNA: TGTGCCAGTAGTATAGGGGTTTCAGGGGGCCGCCAAGAGACCCAGTACTTC

J gene: TRBJ1-2
D gene: -
clone size: few
V gene: TRBV5-1
CDR3 protein: CASSLEGASGYGYTF
CDR3 DNA: TGCGCCAGCAGCCTGGAAGGGGCATCGGGCTATGGCTACACCTTC

J gene: TRBJ1-4
D gene: -
clone size: -
V gene: TRBV11-2
CDR3 protein: CASSLYREKLFF
CDR3 DNA: TGTGCCAGCAGCCTTTACCGGGAAAAACTGTTTTTT

J gene: TRBJ2-4
D gene: -
clone size: -
V gene: TRBV6-5
CDR3 protein: CASSLQGGVIQYF
CDR3 DNA: TGTGCCAGCAGTTTACAGGGGGGGGTCATTCAGTACTTC

J gene: TRBJ2-3
D gene: -
clone size: -
V gene: TRBV7-8
CDR3 protein: CASSSGLAPSTDTQYF
CDR3 DNA: TGTGCCAGCAGCTCCGGGCTAGCACCCTCCACAGATACGCAGTATTTT

J gene: TRBJ2-6
D gene: TRBD1
clone size: -
V gene: TRBV11-2
CDR3 protein: CASRPFRDRGASGANVLTF
CDR3 DNA: TGTGCCAGCAGACCTTTCCGGGACAGGGGTGCCTCTGGGGCCAACGTCCTGACTTTC

J gene: TRBJ2-1
D gene: -
clone size: -
V gene: TRBV5-4
CDR3 protein: CASKTGYSYNEQFF
CDR3 DNA: TGTGCCAGTAAGACAGGATATTCCTACAATGAGCAGTTCTTC

J gene: TRBJ2-4
D gene: -
clone size: -
V gene: TRBV28
CDR3 protein: CASTLGGLAKNIQYF
CDR3 DNA: TGTGCCAGCACTTTGGGGGGTCTAGCCAAAAACATTCAGTACTTC

J gene: TRBJ1-1
D gene: -
clone size: -
V gene: TRBV30
CDR3 protein: CAWTPAGNTEAFF
CDR3 DNA: TGTGCCTGGACCCCGGCGGGGAACACTGAAGCTTTCTTT

J gene: TRBJ1-2
D gene: -
clone size: few
V gene: TRBV5-8
CDR3 protein: CASSPGQPSPYGYTF
CDR3 DNA: TGTGCCAGCAGCCCCGGACAGCCTTCCCCTTATGGCTACACCTTC

J gene: TRBJ1-3
D gene: -
clone size: few
V gene: TRBV29-1
CDR3 protein: CSVGPRDTIYF
CDR3 DNA: TGCAGCGTGGGCCCTAGAGACACCATATATTTT

J gene: TRBJ2-1
D gene: TRBD2
clone size: once
V gene: TRBV4-3
CDR3 protein: CASSQFTSGDYNEQFF
CDR3 DNA: TGCGCCAGCAGCCAATTTACTAGCGGGGACTACAATGAGCAGTTCTTC

J gene: TRBJ2-1
D gene: -
clone size: once
V gene: TRBV6-2/TRBV6-3
CDR3 protein: CASSGGDTRYNEQFF
CDR3 DNA: TGTGCCAGCAGTGGGGGCGATACCAGGTACAATGAGCAGTTCTTC

J gene: TRBJ2-2
D gene: -
clone size: few
V gene: TRBV28
CDR3 protein: CAARDRGGHTGELFF
CDR3 DNA: TGTGCCGCCCGGGATCGGGGTGGTCACACCGGGGAGCTGTTTTTT

J gene: TRBJ1-3
D gene: -
clone size: -
V gene: TRBV30
CDR3 protein: CASQDNSGNTIYF
CDR3 DNA: TGTGCCTCCCAGGACAACTCTGGAAACACCATATATTTT

J gene: TRBJ1-5
D gene: TRBD1
clone size: -
V gene: TRBV15
CDR3 protein: CATSKTLDRGNWNQPQHF
CDR3 DNA: TGTGCCACCAGCAAAACCTTGGACAGGGGAAATTGGAATCAGCCCCAGCATTTT